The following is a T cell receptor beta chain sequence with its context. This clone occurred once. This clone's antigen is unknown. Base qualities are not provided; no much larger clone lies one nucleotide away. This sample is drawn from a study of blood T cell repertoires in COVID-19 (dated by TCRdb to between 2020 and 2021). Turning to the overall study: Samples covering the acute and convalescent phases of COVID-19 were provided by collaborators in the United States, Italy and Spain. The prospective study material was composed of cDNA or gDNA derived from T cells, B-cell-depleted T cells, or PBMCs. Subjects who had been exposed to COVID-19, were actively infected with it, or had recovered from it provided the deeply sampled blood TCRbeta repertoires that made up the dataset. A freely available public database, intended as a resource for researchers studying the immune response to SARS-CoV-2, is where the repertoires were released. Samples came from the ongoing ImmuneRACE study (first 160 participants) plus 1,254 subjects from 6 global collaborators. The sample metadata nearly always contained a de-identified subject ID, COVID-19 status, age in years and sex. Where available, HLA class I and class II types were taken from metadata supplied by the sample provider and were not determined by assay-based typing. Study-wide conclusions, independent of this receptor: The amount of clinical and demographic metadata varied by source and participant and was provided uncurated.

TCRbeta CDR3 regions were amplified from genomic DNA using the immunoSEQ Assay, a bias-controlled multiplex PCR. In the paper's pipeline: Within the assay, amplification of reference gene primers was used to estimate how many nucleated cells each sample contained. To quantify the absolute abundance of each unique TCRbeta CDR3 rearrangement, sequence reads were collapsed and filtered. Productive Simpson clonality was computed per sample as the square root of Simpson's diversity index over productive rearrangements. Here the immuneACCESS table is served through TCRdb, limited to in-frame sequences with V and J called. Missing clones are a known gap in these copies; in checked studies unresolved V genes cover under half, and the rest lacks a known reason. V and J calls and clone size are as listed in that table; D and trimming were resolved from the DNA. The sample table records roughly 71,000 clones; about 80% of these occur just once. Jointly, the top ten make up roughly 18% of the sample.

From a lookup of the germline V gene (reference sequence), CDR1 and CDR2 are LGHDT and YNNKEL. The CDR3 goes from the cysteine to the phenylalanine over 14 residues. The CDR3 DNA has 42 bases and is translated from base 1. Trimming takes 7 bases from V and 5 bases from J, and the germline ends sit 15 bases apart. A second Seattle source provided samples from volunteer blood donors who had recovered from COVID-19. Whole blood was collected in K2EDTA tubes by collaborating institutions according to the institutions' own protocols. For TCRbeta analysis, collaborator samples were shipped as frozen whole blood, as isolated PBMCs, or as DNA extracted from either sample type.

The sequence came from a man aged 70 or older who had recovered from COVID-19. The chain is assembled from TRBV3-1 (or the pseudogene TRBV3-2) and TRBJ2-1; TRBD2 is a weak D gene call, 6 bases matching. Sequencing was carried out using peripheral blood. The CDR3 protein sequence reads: CASTTPGLHNEQFF. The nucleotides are TGTGCCAGCACTACCCCGGGACTTCACAATGAGCAGTTCTTC.